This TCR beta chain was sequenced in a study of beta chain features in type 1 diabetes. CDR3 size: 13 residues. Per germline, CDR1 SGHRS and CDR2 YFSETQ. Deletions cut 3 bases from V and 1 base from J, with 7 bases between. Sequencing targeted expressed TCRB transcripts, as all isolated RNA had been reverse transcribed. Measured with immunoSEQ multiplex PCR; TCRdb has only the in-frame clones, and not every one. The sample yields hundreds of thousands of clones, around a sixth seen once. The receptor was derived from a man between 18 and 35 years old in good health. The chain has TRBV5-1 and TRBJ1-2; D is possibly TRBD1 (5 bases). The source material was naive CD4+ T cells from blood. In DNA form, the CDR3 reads TGCGCCAGCAGCTCGCAGGGTAACTATGGCTACACCTTC. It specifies CASSSQGNYGYTF.